This TCR beta chain is from a study of cytomegalovirus exposure and HLA in healthy donors. This clone was picked up a small number of times. V lost 5 bases and J lost 3; bases outside the gene matches: 6. The CDR3 is 17 residues long. Germline CDR1 reads SEHNR; CDR2 reads FQNEAQ (reference sequence). Here immunoSEQ multiplex PCR was the method, and the copy in TCRdb shows in-frame clones only, minus some. The table lists 100,000 to 150,000 clones, roughly 89% of them singletons. Specimen: PBMCs. This receptor was obtained from a woman aged 18-29 years in good health and CMV-seronegative. V gene TRBV7-9 combines with J gene TRBJ2-2; TRBD2 agrees at 13 bases. The CDR3 bases are TGTGCCAGCAGCCCAGGACTAGCGGGAGATTACACCGGGGAGCTGTTTTTT. Translated, it gives CASSPGLAGDYTGELFF. The full variable domain, with the rest looked up from reference TRBV7-9 and TRBJ2-2, is DTGVSQNPRHKITKRGQNVTFRCDPISEHNRLYWYRQTLGQGPEFLTYFQNEAQLEKSRLLSDRFSAERPKGSFSTLEIQRTEQGDSAMYLCASSPGLAGDYTGELFFGEGSRLTVL.